This T cell receptor (beta chain) appears in the sequencing data of a study of blood T cell repertoires in COVID-19. Original processing notes: Amplification of reference gene primers provided the estimated nucleated cell counts. Only in-frame clones appear in the TCRdb table, and some are missing; sequencing was by immunoSEQ multiplex PCR. V, J and clone size were drawn from that table, and D and trimming were deduced from the DNA. The table records around 100,000 clones, over 80% of them present only once. Germline V gene lookup returns CDR1 MNHEY and CDR2 SMNVEV (reference sequence). The CDR3 consists of 13 residues. V gave up 5 bases and J gave up 1 base, with 9 bases separating them.

The sequenced sample was peripheral blood. This TCR derives from a man aged 45 to 65 with active or convalescent COVID-19. The chain is built from TRBV27 and TRBJ2-7; D call uncertain. CDR3 nucleotide sequence: TGTGCCAGCAGTCCTCGGGTATCCTACGAGCAGTACTTC. It is translated as CASSPRVSYEQYF.